The T cell receptor (beta chain) under discussion was sequenced for a study of shared clonotypes between healthy human individuals. The germline gives CDR1 SGHRS, CDR2 YFSETQ. V was trimmed by 4 bases and J by 8 bases, leaving 10 bases between them. The CDR3 extends over 12 amino acids. Assay used: immunoSEQ multiplex PCR; TCRdb lists only in-frame clones, some missing. The table shows 650,000 to 750,000 clones, with 72% occurring only once. V gene TRBV5-1 combines with J gene TRBJ2-1; D remains ambiguous. The source material was memory CD4+ T cells sorted from blood. Subset defined: CD45RA-negative fraction. The receptor was isolated from a woman aged 25 to 39 in good health. The CDR3 coding sequence is TGCGCCAGCAGCCCAGGCCGAGATGAGCAGTTCTTC. Amino acids: CASSPGRDEQFF.